Below, one TCR beta chain is given with its context. This record comes from a study of early T cells in non-severe SARS-CoV-2 infection. About the research overall: Investigators sequenced bulk RNA drawn from unsorted whole blood, and chains remained unpaired.

Unique molecular identifiers were added to individual cDNA molecules. One entry per CDR3 protein results from TCRdb running MiXCR on the 5' RACE reads. The data contain 63,000 or so distinct CDR3 sequences, over 9.5% of them singletons. CDR1 is KGHSH and CDR2 is LQKENI in the germline V gene. The CDR3 contains 17 residues. V was pared by 1 base and J by 1 base, with 14 bases between. Sequences were derived from whole blood, sampled at baseline. The V call is TRBV18, the J call TRBJ2-1; the D gene is possibly TRBD2 (7 bases). The origin of this receptor is an adult who was a healthcare worker with PCR-confirmed SARS-CoV-2 infection or an uninfected control (not recorded which). The CDR3 region has the DNA TGTGCCAGCTCACCACTCGCGGGGGCCGCGTCCTACAATGAGCAGTTCTTC. It translates to CASSPLAGAASYNEQFF.